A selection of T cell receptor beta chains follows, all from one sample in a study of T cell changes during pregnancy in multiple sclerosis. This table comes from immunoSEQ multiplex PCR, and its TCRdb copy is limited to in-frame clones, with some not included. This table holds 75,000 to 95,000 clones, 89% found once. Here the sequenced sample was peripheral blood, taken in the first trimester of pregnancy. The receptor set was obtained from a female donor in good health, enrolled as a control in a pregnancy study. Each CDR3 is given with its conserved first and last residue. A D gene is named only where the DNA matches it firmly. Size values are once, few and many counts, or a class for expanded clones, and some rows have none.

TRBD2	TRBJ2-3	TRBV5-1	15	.	TGCGCCAGCAGCTTGGACCGGGGGGGCACAGATACGCAGTATTTT	CASSLDRGGTDTQYF
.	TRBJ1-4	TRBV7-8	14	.	TGTGCCAGCAGCTTTCGGGGGGGCAGTGAAAAACTGTTTTTT	CASSFRGGSEKLFF
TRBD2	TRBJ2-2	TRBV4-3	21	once	TGCGCCAGCAGCCAAGATATAGGGTCCGGGAGGGTCTTAGGGAACACCGGGGAGCTGTTTTTT	CASSQDIGSGRVLGNTGELFF
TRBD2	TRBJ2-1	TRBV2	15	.	TGTGCCAGCAGCTTACAGGGACTAGCAGTTGTTGAGCAGTTCTTC	CASSLQGLAVVEQFF
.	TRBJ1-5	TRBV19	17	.	TGTGCCAGTAGTAAGTTTGAAGGGGTCGGAAGCAATCAGCCCCAGCATTTT	CASSKFEGVGSNQPQHF
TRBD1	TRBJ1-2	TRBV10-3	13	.	TGTGCCATCAGTGAGACAGGGGGCGGTGGCTACACCTTC	CAISETGGGGYTF
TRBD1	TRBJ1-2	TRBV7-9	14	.	TGTGCCAGCAGCCCGACAGGGGGCGGCTATGGCTACACCTTC	CASSPTGGGYGYTF
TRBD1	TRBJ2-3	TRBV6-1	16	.	TGTGCCAGCAGTGGGGGACAGGGCGACGGCACAGATACGCAGTATTTT	CASSGGQGDGTDTQYF
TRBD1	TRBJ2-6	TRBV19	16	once	TGTGCCAGTAGTTCGACAGGGGGCAGTGGGGCCAACGTCCTGACTTTC	CASSSTGGSGANVLTF
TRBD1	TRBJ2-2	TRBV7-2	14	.	TGTGCCAGCAGCCGGGACAGGGTAACCGGGGAGCTGTTTTTT	CASSRDRVTGELFF
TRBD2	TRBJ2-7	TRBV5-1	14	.	TGCGCCAGCAGCTCCCGGGACTACCTCTACGAGCAGTACTTC	CASSSRDYLYEQYF
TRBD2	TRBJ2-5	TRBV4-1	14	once	TGCGCCAGCAGCCTCTATCTAGCGGAAGAGACCCAGTACTTC	CASSLYLAEETQYF
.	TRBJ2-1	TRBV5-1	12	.	TGCGCCAGCAGCTTGCTAGAAAATGAGCAGTTCTTC	CASSLLENEQFF
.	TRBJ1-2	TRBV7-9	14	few	TGTGCCAGCAGCTTAGCCCCCGGGTTTGGTGGCTACACCTTC	CASSLAPGFGGYTF
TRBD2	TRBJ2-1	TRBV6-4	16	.	TGTGCCAGCAGTGACAAAGGCGGGGGGGCCGTGGATGAGCAGTTCTTC	CASSDKGGGAVDEQFF
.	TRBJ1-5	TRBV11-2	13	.	TGTGCCAGCAGCTTAGGGGGCCCTCAGCCCCAGCATTTT	CASSLGGPQPQHF
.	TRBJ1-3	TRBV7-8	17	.	TGTGCCAGCAGCTTAATCGTCGGTTCCAACTCTGGAAACACCATATATTTT	CASSLIVGSNSGNTIYF
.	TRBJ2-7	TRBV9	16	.	TGTGCCAGCAGCGTAGGGGCCCGGACAAATGGCCACGAGCAGTACTTC	CASSVGARTNGHEQYF
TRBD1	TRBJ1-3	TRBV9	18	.	TGTGCCAGCAGCCCAACGGTGGGACAGATCGGATCTGGAAACACCATATATTTT	CASSPTVGQIGSGNTIYF
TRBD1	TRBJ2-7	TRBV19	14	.	TGTGCCAGTAAGACCGACAGGGGGAATTACGAGCAGTACTTC	CASKTDRGNYEQYF
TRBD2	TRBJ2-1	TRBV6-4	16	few	TGTGCCAGCAGTGACAATGGTGGGGGGGCCTACAATGAGCAGTTCTTC	CASSDNGGGAYNEQFF
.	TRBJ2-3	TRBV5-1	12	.	TGCGCCAGCAGCTTGCAGACAGATACGCAGTATTTT	CASSLQTDTQYF
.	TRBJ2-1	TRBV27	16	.	TGTGCCAGCAGTTTAAGGAGGGGGGGCTCCTACAATGAGCAGTTCTTC	CASSLRRGGSYNEQFF
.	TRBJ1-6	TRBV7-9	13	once	TGTGCCAGCAGCTCCATTACTTCTTCACCCCTCCACTTT	CASSSITSSPLHF
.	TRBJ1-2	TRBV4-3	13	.	TGCGCCAGCAGCCAAGATGGCTCAGGCGGCTACACCTTC	CASSQDGSGGYTF
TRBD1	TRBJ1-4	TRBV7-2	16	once	TGTGCCAGCAGCTCCTGGACAGGGGGCAATGGTGAAAAACTGTTTTTT	CASSSWTGGNGEKLFF
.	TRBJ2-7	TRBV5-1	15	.	TGCGCCAGCAGCTTGGATGCGGGGAGCCTCGGGGAGCAGTACTTC	CASSLDAGSLGEQYF
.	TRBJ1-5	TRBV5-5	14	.	TGTGCCAGCAGCTTGGCGGGGGGGAATCAGCCCCAGCATTTT	CASSLAGGNQPQHF
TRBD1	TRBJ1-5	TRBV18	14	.	TGTGCCAGCGGACAGGGAAAGGGCAATCAGCCCCAGCATTTT	CASGQGKGNQPQHF
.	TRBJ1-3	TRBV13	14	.	TGTGCCAGCAGCTCGACAGTTGCGGGAAACACCATATATTTT	CASSSTVAGNTIYF
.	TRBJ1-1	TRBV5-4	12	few	TGTGCCAGCAGGCCTCAGGGCGCTGAAGCTTTCTTT	CASRPQGAEAFF
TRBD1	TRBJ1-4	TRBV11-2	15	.	TGTGCCAGCAGCCCCTGGACAGGGGCGGGCGAAAAACTGTTTTTT	CASSPWTGAGEKLFF
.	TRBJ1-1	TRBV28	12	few	TGTGCCAGCAGTTTAATCCCGGTTGAAGCTTTCTTT	CASSLIPVEAFF
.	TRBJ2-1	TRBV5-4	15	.	TGTGCCAGCAGCTCGGGGGGCAGGGGACGCTATGAGCAGTTCTTC	CASSSGGRGRYEQFF
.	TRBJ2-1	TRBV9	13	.	TGTGCCAGCAGCGTAGCGGGAAGAAATGAGCAGTTCTTC	CASSVAGRNEQFF
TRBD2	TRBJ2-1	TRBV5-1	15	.	TGCGCCAGCAGCTTGGCCGGGGGGGCCGAACATGAGCAGTTCTTC	CASSLAGGAEHEQFF
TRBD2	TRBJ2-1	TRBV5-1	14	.	TGCGCCAGCAGCTTGAATAGCGGGTTCTATGAGCAGTTCTTC	CASSLNSGFYEQFF
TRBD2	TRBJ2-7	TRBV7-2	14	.	TGTGCCAGCAGCTCCCTAGCGGCTCCCTACGAGCAGTACTTC	CASSSLAAPYEQYF
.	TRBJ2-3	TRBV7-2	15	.	TGTGCCAGCAGCTTAGTGAGTGGCAGGGCAGATACGCAGTATTTT	CASSLVSGRADTQYF
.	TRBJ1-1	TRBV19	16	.	TGTGCCAGTAGGGTCCAACAGGTAGGAGGGAGAACTGAAGCTTTCTTT	CASRVQQVGGRTEAFF
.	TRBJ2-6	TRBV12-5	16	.	TGTGCTAGTGGTTTGGTACTCGGCTCTGGGGCCAACGTCCTGACTTTC	CASGLVLGSGANVLTF
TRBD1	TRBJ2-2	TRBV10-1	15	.	TGCGCCAGCAGGGGACAGGGCGACCCCACCGGGGAGCTGTTTTTT	CASRGQGDPTGELFF
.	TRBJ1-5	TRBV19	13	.	TGTGCCAGTAGTATAGCAGCGTACCAGCCCCAGCATTTT	CASSIAAYQPQHF
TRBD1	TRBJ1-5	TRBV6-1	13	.	TGTGCCAGCAAAGGGGGCAGTGTTACGCCCCAGCATTTT	CASKGGSVTPQHF
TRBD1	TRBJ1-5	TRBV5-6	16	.	TGTGCCAGCAGCTCCGGGACAGGGGGCAGTAATCAGCCCCAGCATTTT	CASSSGTGGSNQPQHF
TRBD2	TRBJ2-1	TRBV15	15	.	TGTGCCACCAGCAGAGATAGCGGGAGAGTCAATGAGCAGTTCTTC	CATSRDSGRVNEQFF
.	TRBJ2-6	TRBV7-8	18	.	TGTGCCAGCAGCTTAGTGCGGCTAGCCAGTTCTGGGGCCAACGTCCTGACTTTC	CASSLVRLASSGANVLTF
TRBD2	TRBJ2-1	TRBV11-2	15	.	TGTGCCAGCAGCCTACGGGGGGGCGCCTACAATGAGCAGTTCTTC	CASSLRGGAYNEQFF
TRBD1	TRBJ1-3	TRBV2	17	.	TGTGCCAGCAGCAGCCATGCGGGACAGGGGACCGGAAACACCATATATTTT	CASSSHAGQGTGNTIYF
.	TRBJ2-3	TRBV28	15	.	TGTGCCAGCAGTTTTACCTACTCCGGGACAGATACGCAGTATTTT	CASSFTYSGTDTQYF
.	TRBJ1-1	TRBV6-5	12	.	TGTGCCAGCATCCACTCTAACACTGAAGCTTTCTTT	CASIHSNTEAFF
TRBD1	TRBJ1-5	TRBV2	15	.	TGTGCCAGCTACAGGGGGCAGGGTTCCGATCAGCCCCAGCATTTT	CASYRGQGSDQPQHF
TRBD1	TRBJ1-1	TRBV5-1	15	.	TGCGCCAGCAGACCTCAGACAGGGGTCAACACTGAAGCTTTCTTT	CASRPQTGVNTEAFF
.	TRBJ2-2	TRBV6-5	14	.	TGTGCCTGTCGGAGGAACTCGGGCACCGGGGAGCTGTTTTTT	CACRRNSGTGELFF